The subject of this entry is one TCR beta chain. Its target is unknown. The record originates from a study of beta chain features in type 1 diabetes. As for the study in general: Patients shared similar age, gender and cell yields with healthy donors.

General study results and limits: Whether TCRB rearrangement is influenced by HLA type was left unresolved in this analysis. A pattern of fewer insertions and more deletions at VDJ junctions was seen in type 1 diabetes patients. Shortening of TCRB CDR3s, moderate but significant, appeared in all four CD4+ subsets of Type 1 diabetes patients.

In germline, CDR1 is SGHDT, CDR2 YYEEEE. V lost 4 bases, J lost 6 bases, and 7 bases stayed unmatched. There are 15 residues in the CDR3. What was sequenced were expressed TCRB transcripts, since all of the isolated RNA had been reverse transcribed. TCRdb's table, derived via immunoSEQ multiplex PCR, lists solely in-frame clones and lacks some. The sample records approximately 15,000 clones, more than 70% being singletons. Cells sorted by CD45RO/CCR7/CD25/CD127/CD95/CD27 comprised CD4+ naive, central memory, regulatory and stem cell-like memory cells. The clonotype comes from a woman younger than 35 with type 1 diabetes. The V and J genes are TRBV5-6 and TRBJ2-1; 10 positions match TRBD2. Sequencing input: stem cell memory CD4+ T cells from blood. The CDR3 is CASSVLAGVGNEQFF. The CDR3 DNA sequence: TGTGCCAGCAGCGTCCTAGCGGGAGTCGGCAATGAGCAGTTCTTC.